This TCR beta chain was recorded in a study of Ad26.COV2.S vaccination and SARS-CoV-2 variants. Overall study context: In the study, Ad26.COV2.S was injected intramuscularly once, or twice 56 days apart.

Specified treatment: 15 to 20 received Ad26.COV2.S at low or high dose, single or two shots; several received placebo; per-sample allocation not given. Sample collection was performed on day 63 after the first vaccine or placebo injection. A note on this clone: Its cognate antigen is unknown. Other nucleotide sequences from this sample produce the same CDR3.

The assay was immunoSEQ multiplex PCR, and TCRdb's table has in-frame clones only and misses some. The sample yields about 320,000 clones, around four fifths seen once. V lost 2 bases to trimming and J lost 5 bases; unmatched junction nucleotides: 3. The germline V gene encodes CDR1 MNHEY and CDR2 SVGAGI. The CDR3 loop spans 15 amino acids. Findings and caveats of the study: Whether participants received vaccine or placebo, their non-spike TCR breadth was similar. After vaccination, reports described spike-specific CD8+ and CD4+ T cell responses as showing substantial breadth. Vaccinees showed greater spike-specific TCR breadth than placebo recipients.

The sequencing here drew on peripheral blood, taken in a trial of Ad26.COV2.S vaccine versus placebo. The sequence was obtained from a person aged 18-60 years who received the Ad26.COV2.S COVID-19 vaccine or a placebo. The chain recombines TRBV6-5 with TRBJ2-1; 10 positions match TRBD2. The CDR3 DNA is TGTGCCAGCAGTTACAGTCTAGCGGGGGACAATGAGCAGTTCTTC. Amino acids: CASSYSLAGDNEQFF.